Presented here are 5 T cell receptor beta chains from one specimen sequenced in a study of a mutant IDH1 vaccine in newly diagnosed glioma. Their antigen targets remain unknown. Time point defined: week 11, during vaccination. Every single dose of the vaccine, 300 ug of mutant IDH1 20-mer peptide, came with topical imiquimod. TCRdb's copy holds only in-frame clones and misses some; the assay was immunoSEQ multiplex PCR. This sample has some 120,000 clones, with about 80% found just once. The sequenced sample was PBMCs, obtained from a glioma patient whose treatment included an IDH1 peptide vaccine. These receptors all come from a man aged 40-49 years with glioma.

About this clone itself: This same CDR3 is encoded by further DNA sequences in the sample. The chain joins TRBV5-4 to TRBJ2-7; 7 bases align to TRBD1. V shed 0 bases and J 1 base; nucleotides not matched to a gene: 1. CDR1 and CDR2 from the germline V gene are SGHNT and YYREEE (reference sequence). The CDR3 loop spans 14 amino acids. CDR3 DNA: TGTGCCAGCAGCTTGGACAGGGGTTCCTACGAGCAGTACTTC. It translates to CASSLDRGSYEQYF.

The chain recombines TRBV7-9 with TRBJ2-7; TRBD1 aligns across 9 bases. CDR1 is SEHNR, CDR2 FQNEAQ, per germline (reference sequence). This CDR3 has 15 residues. The V and J ends lost 3 bases and 2 bases, in that order; junction bases with no gene match: 5. CDR3 loop: CASSFGTGLPYEQYF. The CDR3 DNA is TGTGCCAGCAGCTTTGGGACAGGGTTGCCCTACGAGCAGTACTTC.

The gene calls are TRBV9 and TRBJ2-3; 7 nucleotides match TRBD2. This CDR3 is built from 15 residues. Germline CDR1 and CDR2: SGDLS and YYNGEE. V was clipped by 1 base and J by 4 bases; unmatched bases: 6. The CDR3 DNA follows: TGTGCCAGCAGCGTATTGTTGGGGGGGGCAGATACGCAGTATTTT. Translated, it gives CASSVLLGGADTQYF.

This clone turned up a few times. The chain is built from TRBV15 and TRBJ1-4, with D hard to call. The CDR3 is made up of 16 amino acids. With 0 bases removed from V and 7 bases from J, the gap between germline ends came to 15 bases. Germline V gene sequence: CDR1 LNHNV, CDR2 YYDKDF (reference sequence). CDR3 DNA sequence: TGTGCCACCAGCAGAGATCCGCGGACGGCAACTGAAAAACTGTTTTTT. Residues: CATSRDPRTATEKLFF.

This clone was counted once. The chain employs TRBV28 and TRBJ2-7; D is perhaps TRBD1 (5 bases). V dropped 7 bases and J dropped 3 bases, with 19 bases sitting between them. The CDR3 spans 15 residues. Germline V CDR1 and CDR2: MDHEN, SYDVKM. The CDR3 here is CASKWQGTPLYEQYF. CDR3 DNA sequence: TGTGCCAGCAAGTGGCAGGGTACCCCCCTCTACGAGCAGTACTTC.